A single sample is the source of the 22 T cell receptor beta chains below, sequenced in a study of technical replicates of blood from several donors. Data came from immunoSEQ multiplex PCR; TCRdb stores just in-frame clones and leaves some out. The data show roughly 100,000 clones, with 85% to 95% seen just once and around 0.36% held by the top ten. The sample was T cells isolated from PBMCs. These receptors were obtained from a human donor in good health.

The CDR3 protein is CASSLVAGGNTGELFF. The DNA of the CDR3 is TGTGCCAGCAGCTTAGTAGCGGGAGGGAACACCGGGGAGCTGTTTTTT. The chain has TRBV7-3 and TRBJ2-2, with 10 nucleotides matching TRBD2. Unmatched junction bases numbered 1, after V lost 2 bases and J lost 1 base. Germline V gene sequence: CDR1 SGHTA, CDR2 FQGTGA. This CDR3 contains 16 residues.

The chain joins TRBV9 to TRBJ1-2, with D possibly matching TRBD1 (6 bases). Trimming removed 0 bases from V and 5 bases from J, with 14 bases in between. The length of the CDR3 is 15 residues. CDR1 SGDLS and CDR2 YYNGEE come from the germline V gene. The CDR3 sequence is CASSVGHRASYGYTF. Here the CDR3 DNA reads TGTGCCAGCAGCGTAGGTCACAGGGCAAGTTATGGCTACACCTTC.

This clone was seen just once. This chain uses TRBV5-6 with TRBJ1-2; D gene ambiguous. Germline V CDR1 and CDR2: SGHDT, YYEEEE. Trimming shortened V by 0 bases and J by 7 bases, and 19 bases separated the two germline ends. There are 16 residues in the CDR3. The CDR3, as DNA: TGTGCCAGCAGCTTGGCTCGGTCCGCCCGATTTTTTGGCTACACCTTC. Its protein is CASSLARSARFFGYTF.

The rearrangement links TRBV5-4 to TRBJ2-1; 10 bases match TRBD2. CDR1 and CDR2 (germline): SGHNT, YYREEE (reference sequence). This CDR3 comprises 15 residues. The J segment lost 4 bases and the V segment lost 4 bases, leaving 5 bases of the junction unmatched. CDR3 in DNA: TGTGCCAGCAGCGATCCTAGCGGGGGATACAATGAGCAGTTCTTC. As protein: CASSDPSGGYNEQFF. Full variable domain (missing parts from reference TRBV5-4 and TRBJ2-1): ETGVTQSPTHLIKTRGQQVTLRCSSQSGHNTVSWYQQALGQGPQFIFQYYREEENGRGNFPPRFSGLQFPNYSSELNVNALELDDSALYLCASSDPSGGYNEQFFGPGTRLTVL.

The chain uses TRBV21-1 and TRBJ1-4. TRBV21-1 is reported as a pseudogene. The CDR3 covers 14 residues. CDR3 nucleotides: TGTGCCAGCAGCAAAACGGGGACTAATGAAAAACTGTTTTTT. Translating gives CASSKTGTNEKLFF.

The CDR3 region has the DNA TGTGCCACCAGCAGAGTAGCGAGAGACTACGAGCAGTACTTC. It specifies CATSRVARDYEQYF. The chain is built from TRBV15 and TRBJ2-7, with a weak D call TRBD2 (5 bases). Trimming took off 1 base at V and 3 bases at J, with 10 bases between the two ends. The germline CDR1 and CDR2 sequences are LNHNV and YYDKDF (reference sequence). This CDR3 is built from 14 residues.

The chain combines TRBV27 with TRBJ1-5, with D perhaps matching TRBD1 (5 bases). CDR3 length: 14 residues. Between the trimmed V and J ends, which lost 3 bases and 7 bases, there was a span of 13 bases. Germline V CDR1 and CDR2: MNHEY, SMNVEV (reference sequence). CDR3 in DNA: TGTGCCAGCAGTTTGGCCAGGGAAAGACAGCCCCAGCATTTT. It codes for CASSLARERQPQHF.

This chain links TRBV6-5 with TRBJ1-1; D unclear. Germline V gives CDR1 MNHEY, CDR2 SVGAGI. Trimming removed 2 bases from V and 1 base from J, with 8 bases in between. CDR3 length: 14 residues. CDR3 sequence: CASSYTRENTEAFF. CDR3 DNA: TGTGCCAGCAGTTACACTAGGGAGAACACTGAAGCTTTCTTT.

As DNA, the CDR3 is TGTGCCAGCAGTTCACTAGGCTTCAATGAGCAGTTCTTC. Its protein is CASSSLGFNEQFF. The J gene is TRBJ2-1, the V gene TRBV27; tentatively, D is TRBD2 (5 bases). Germline V lookup: CDR1 MNHEY, CDR2 SMNVEV (reference sequence). The CDR3 has 13 residues. The V gene lost 4 bases and the J gene lost 6 bases, with 10 bases spanning the gap.

J is TRBJ1-5 and V is TRBV10-3; a weak D match, TRBD1 (5 bases). The germline CDR1 and CDR2 sequences are ENHRY and SYGVKD. V lost 3 bases to trimming and J lost 8 bases, with 14 bases between them. The CDR3 loop spans 14 amino acids. The CDR3 is CAISDTAKGEPQHF. The DNA for the CDR3 is TGTGCCATCAGTGATACAGCGAAAGGGGAGCCCCAGCATTTT.

This chain joins TRBV7-9 and TRBJ2-7, with 7 bases identical to TRBD1. The J segment lost 2 bases and the V segment lost 5 bases, leaving 9 bases of the junction unmatched. Germline V lookup: CDR1 SEHNR, CDR2 FQNEAQ (reference sequence). The CDR3 is made up of 15 amino acids. CDR3 bases: TGTGCCAGCAGCACTGACAGGGTCCCCACCTACGAGCAGTACTTC. Translation gives CASSTDRVPTYEQYF.

The table lists this clone with a few counts. V and J are TRBV2 and TRBJ2-7; maybe TRBD1 (6 bases). Trimming left V 1 base short and J 3 bases short, with 13 bases between. This CDR3 is built from 15 residues. Germline values: CDR1 SNHLY, CDR2 FYNNEI. The CDR3 spells CASSEDGGRLYEQYF. CDR3 DNA sequence: TGTGCCAGCAGTGAAGATGGGGGCAGACTCTACGAGCAGTACTTC.

The CDR3 region has the DNA TGCGCCAGCAGCTTGCGGGACACTACCACCGGGGAGCTGTTTTTT. This codes for CASSLRDTTTGELFF. V usage is TRBV5-1 and J usage is TRBJ2-2, with a tentative D call TRBD1 (6 bases). The V end was cut by 1 base, the J end by 4 bases, with 11 bases between. The CDR3 runs to 15 residues. Looked up from germline, CDR1 is SGHRS and CDR2 is YFSETQ.

The V gene is TRBV28, the J gene TRBJ1-2, with 8 nucleotides matching TRBD1. V shed 11 bases and J 2 bases; nucleotides not matched to a gene: 7. The CDR3 is 13 amino acids. The germline V gene has CDR1 MDHEN and CDR2 SYDVKM. DNA for the CDR3: TGTGCCGCAGGGGGCCCCATAAACTATGGCTACACCTTC. The encoded protein is CAAGGPINYGYTF.

V usage is TRBV27 and J usage is TRBJ2-1; D possibly corresponds to TRBD2 (5 bases). Germline V gene data show CDR1 as MNHEY and CDR2 as SMNVEV (reference sequence). CDR3 length equals 14 residues. V lost 5 bases, J lost 6 bases, and 14 bases lay in between. The chain's CDR3 is CASSPSLAPNEQFF. CDR3 DNA sequence: TGTGCCAGCAGTCCCTCTCTAGCTCCCAATGAGCAGTTCTTC.

The CDR3 nucleotides read TGTGCCAGCAGTTACAGGGAGGGGGGCTACACCTTC. Translation: CASSYREGGYTF. V usage is TRBV6-5 and J usage is TRBJ1-2, with TRBD1 as a possible D gene (5 bases). The CDR3 extends over 12 amino acids. Germline V gene lookup returns CDR1 MNHEY and CDR2 SVGAGI. Deletions cut 2 bases from V and 8 bases from J, with 9 bases between.

V is TRBV19 and J is TRBJ2-7, with D possibly matching TRBD2 (6 bases). Deletions cut 7 bases from V and 0 bases from J, with 7 bases between. This CDR3 comprises 12 residues. The germline CDR1 and CDR2 sequences are LNHDA and SQIVND (reference sequence). The CDR3 DNA reads as TGTGCCAGTACCGGGAGCTCCTACGAGCAGTACTTC. It codes for CASTGSSYEQYF.

The chain employs TRBV27 and TRBJ2-7; TRBD1 matches at 10 bases. Germline lookup yields CDR1 MNHEY and CDR2 SMNVEV (reference sequence). The CDR3 covers 14 residues. V gave up 5 bases and J gave up 5 bases; unmatched junction bases: 6. The DNA for the CDR3 is TGTGCCAGCAGTCCCGGGACAGGGGTCAACGAGCAGTACTTC. The encoded protein is CASSPGTGVNEQYF.

CDR3 sequence: CSVERGRTGELFF. The CDR3 bases are TGCAGCGTTGAGAGGGGGCGTACCGGGGAGCTGTTTTTT. This rearrangement joins TRBV29-1 to TRBJ2-2; 7 bases align to TRBD1. Per germline, CDR1 SQVTM and CDR2 ANQGSEA. The CDR3 spans 13 residues. After removal of 3 bases from V and 5 bases from J, the junction contained 3 bases not matched to a gene.

The chain uses TRBV4-2 and TRBJ2-3, with 8 bases matching TRBD2. Germline V lookup: CDR1 LGHNA, CDR2 YNFKEQ. This CDR3 contains 18 residues. The J segment lost 0 bases and the V segment lost 0 bases, leaving 8 bases of the junction unmatched. CDR3 sequence (DNA): TGTGCCAGCAGCCAAGACCTTACTAGCGGAACTAGCACAGATACGCAGTATTTT. Encoded protein: CASSQDLTSGTSTDTQYF.

V gene TRBV5-1 combines with J gene TRBJ2-7; 9 positions match TRBD1. The trim removed 1 base at V and 6 bases at J, leaving 5 bases unmatched. The CDR3 extends over 14 amino acids. Germline V CDR1 and CDR2: SGHRS, YFSETQ. CDR3 sequence reads: CASSLLQGAPEQYF. Written as DNA, the CDR3 is TGCGCCAGCAGCTTGCTACAGGGGGCGCCCGAGCAGTACTTC.

This chain connects TRBV18 to TRBJ2-3, with a weak D call TRBD1 (6 bases). Germline V CDR1 and CDR2: KGHSH, LQKENI. Trimming shortened V by 2 bases and J by 2 bases, and 11 bases separated the two germline ends. CDR3 length: 15 amino acids. CDR3 in DNA: TGTGCCAGCTCACCAAGAACAGGGAACACAGATACGCAGTATTTT. Amino acids: CASSPRTGNTDTQYF.